These 29 T cell receptor beta chains were sequenced from one sample in a study of blood T cell repertoires in COVID-19. Assay: immunoSEQ multiplex PCR; the TCRdb copy retains only in-frame clones and omits some. The sample yields over 100,000 clones, approximately 86% seen once. The sequenced sample consisted of peripheral blood. The receptors derive from a woman in her 70s with COVID-19, enrolled during active disease.

The rearrangement joins TRBV28 to TRBJ1-4; 9 bases line up with TRBD1. V lost 6 bases, J lost 6 bases, and 5 bases stayed unmatched. Per the germline V gene, CDR1 is MDHEN and CDR2 is SYDVKM. This CDR3 region has 14 residues. The DNA for the CDR3 is TGTGCCAGCAGGCCGGGGGACAGGGATGAAAAACTGTTTTTT. Translation gives CASRPGDRDEKLFF.

DNA for the CDR3: TGCGCCAGCAGCTTGGGGGAGTTAGCTAATGAAAAACTGTTTTTT. Translating gives CASSLGELANEKLFF. The V call is TRBV5-1, the J call TRBJ1-4; D not certain. Germline loops: CDR1 SGHRS, CDR2 YFSETQ. Trimming removed 0 bases at V and 3 bases at J, with 9 bases between. There are 15 residues in the CDR3.

The chain recombines TRBV27 with TRBJ2-3; TRBD1 agrees at 7 bases. There are 13 residues in the CDR3. After removal of 5 bases from V and 3 bases from J, the junction contained 2 bases not matched to a gene. Germline CDR1 is MNHEY and CDR2 is SMNVEV (reference sequence). The CDR3 bases are TGTGCCAGCAGTAACAGGGGAACAGATACGCAGTATTTT. Its protein product is CASSNRGTDTQYF.

V and J are TRBV6-6 and TRBJ1-3; perhaps TRBD1 as D (6 bases). The CDR3 consists of 13 residues. V lost 5 bases, J lost 8 bases, and 13 bases lay in between. Germline lookup yields CDR1 MNHNY and CDR2 SVGAGI (reference sequence). Written as DNA, the CDR3 is TGTGCCAGCAGTAACAGGGTTGGGGACACCATATATTTT. Amino acid sequence: CASSNRVGDTIYF.

The CDR3 spells CASHSSYEQYF. The CDR3 DNA follows: TGTGCCAGTCACAGTTCCTACGAGCAGTACTTC. The genes are TRBV2 and TRBJ2-7; no reliable D call. V lost 9 bases and J lost 1, with 7 bases in between. The CDR3 has 11 amino acids. Per germline, CDR1 SNHLY and CDR2 FYNNEI.

The chain joins TRBV10-3 to TRBJ1-1; D is ambiguous. Germline V gene data show CDR1 as ENHRY and CDR2 as SYGVKD. The CDR3 covers 14 residues. V was cut by 3 bases and J by 2 bases, with 10 bases left in between. CDR3 sequence reads: CAISDYTFNTEAFF. The CDR3 DNA reads TGTGCCATCAGTGATTACACCTTCAACACTGAAGCTTTCTTT.

This rearrangement joins TRBV19 to TRBJ2-7, with 9 bases lining up with TRBD1. V was pared by 2 bases and J by 1 base, with 3 bases of the junction left unmatched. This CDR3 contains 15 residues. CDR1 is LNHDA, CDR2 SQIVND, per germline (reference sequence). Here the CDR3 reads CASSITGGASYEQYF. The CDR3 coding sequence is TGTGCCAGTAGTATAACAGGGGGCGCTTCCTACGAGCAGTACTTC.

The chain links TRBV3-1 (or the pseudogene TRBV3-2) to TRBJ1-6; D is unclear. The CDR3 is 14 amino acids. Trimming pared 4 bases from V and 8 bases from J, leaving 12 bases between. Germline CDR1 is LGHDT and CDR2 is YNNKEL (reference sequence). The CDR3 here is CASSPQEIHSPLHF. The CDR3 nucleotides read TGTGCCAGCAGCCCCCAAGAGATCCATTCACCCCTCCACTTT.

The chain combines TRBV7-9 with TRBJ1-2; TRBD1 is a possible D gene (5 bases). The CDR3 is made up of 15 amino acids. Per the germline V gene, CDR1 is SEHNR and CDR2 is FQNEAQ (reference sequence). Trimming shortened V by 5 bases and J by 1 base, and 14 bases separated the two germline ends. The CDR3 region has the DNA TGTGCCAGCAGCCATTCTGGAGGGGTTAACTATGGCTACACCTTC. It is translated as CASSHSGGVNYGYTF.

CDR3 region: CAISVELAAGELFF. CDR3 coding DNA: TGTGCCATCAGTGTGGAACTAGCTGCCGGGGAGCTGTTTTTT. The chain links TRBV10-3 to TRBJ2-2; TRBD2 might be the D (6 bases). This CDR3 has 14 residues. The germline V gene has CDR1 ENHRY and CDR2 SYGVKD. Trimming removed 4 bases from V and 6 bases from J, with 12 bases in between.

The chain has TRBV30 and TRBJ2-7, with D possibly being TRBD1 (5 bases). The CDR3 is 14 amino acids. Germline assignment: CDR1 GTSNPN and CDR2 SVGIG (reference sequence). V was trimmed by 0 bases and J by 3 bases, leaving 12 bases between them. The CDR3 spells CAWSVLGPLYEQYF. The CDR3 region has the DNA TGTGCCTGGAGTGTACTGGGGCCCCTCTACGAGCAGTACTTC.

For the CDR3, the DNA is TGTGCCAGCAGCTTACCCGGACAGGGTACGGGTGAGCAGTACTTC. As protein: CASSLPGQGTGEQYF. This chain connects TRBV11-2 to TRBJ2-7; TRBD1 aligns across 8 bases. Germline loops: CDR1 SGHAT, CDR2 FQNNGV. The length of the CDR3 is 15 residues. The V and J ends lost 2 bases and 7 bases, in that order; junction bases with no gene match: 10.

The chain combines TRBV29-1 with TRBJ1-5, with TRBD1 identical over 9 bases. The J segment lost 6 bases and the V segment lost 6 bases, leaving 6 bases of the junction unmatched. The CDR3 runs 13 residues. Germline CDR1 SQVTM, CDR2 ANQGSEA. CDR3 bases: TGCAGCGTACAGGGGGCCTCTGGTCAGCCCCAGCATTTT. Translated, it gives CSVQGASGQPQHF.

V and J are TRBV6-5 and TRBJ1-4, with D possibly being TRBD1 (6 bases). V was clipped by 5 bases and J by 5 bases, with 12 bases between them. Germline V gives CDR1 MNHEY, CDR2 SVGAGI. The CDR3 has 14 amino acids. The CDR3 region has the DNA TGTGCCAGCAGTCGCGGACAGCTAAATGAAAAACTGTTTTTT. Its translation is CASSRGQLNEKLFF.

CDR3 loop: CASSIARDSLNTEAFF. The CDR3, as DNA: TGTGCCAGTAGTATAGCCCGGGACAGCCTGAACACTGAAGCTTTCTTT. The chain uses TRBV19 and TRBJ1-1; 7 bases map to TRBD1. This CDR3 is built from 16 residues. V shed 1 base, J shed 0 bases, and the junction held 5 bases outside the gene matches. Germline assignment: CDR1 LNHDA and CDR2 SQIVND (reference sequence).

The chain couples TRBV28 to TRBJ2-1, with a possible D match to TRBD1 (5 bases). CDR3 length equals 11 residues. The germline V gene encodes CDR1 MDHEN and CDR2 SYDVKM. Trimming shortened V by 5 bases and J by 15 bases, and 14 bases separated the two germline ends. CDR3 amino acids: CASSDQGVGFF. The CDR3 bases are TGTGCCAGCAGTGATCAGGGTGTAGGGTTCTTC.

This clone has a handful of counts. J is TRBJ2-6 and V is TRBV30, with TRBD1 matching over 9 bases. There are 17 residues in the CDR3. The germline gives CDR1 GTSNPN, CDR2 SVGIG (reference sequence). Germline trimming cut 0 bases from V and 0 bases from J; bases unmatched to any gene: 3. CDR3 in amino acids: CAWSVDRGDSGANVLTF. CDR3 nucleotide sequence: TGTGCCTGGAGTGTTGACAGGGGGGACTCTGGGGCCAACGTCCTGACTTTC.

This CDR3 reads CASSKGQPNTEAFF. DNA for the CDR3: TGTGCCAGCAGCAAGGGACAGCCGAACACTGAAGCTTTCTTT. V is TRBV11-3 and J is TRBJ1-1; 7 positions match TRBD1. Germline V CDR1 and CDR2: SGHNT, YENEEA. With V trimmed by 5 bases and J by 1 base, 4 bases remained unmatched. The CDR3 has 14 amino acids.

DNA for the CDR3: TGTGCCAGCAGTTTGGCGGACAGAGTCCTTACCGCAACTAATGAAAAACTGTTTTTT. It is translated as CASSLADRVLTATNEKLFF. This chain connects TRBV28 to TRBJ1-4; maybe TRBD1 (6 bases). The germline V and J ends were trimmed by 3 bases and 0 bases, with 20 bases remaining between them. The CDR3 consists of 19 residues. Germline V lookup: CDR1 MDHEN, CDR2 SYDVKM.

V gene TRBV21-1 combines with J gene TRBJ1-2; the tabulated D call, TRBD1, remains unverified against the DNA. TRBV21-1 is termed a pseudogene. The CDR3 length is 15 residues. Here the CDR3 DNA reads TGTGCCAGCAGCAAGGCAGGGGCCGGGATCTATGGCTACACCTTC. Translated, it gives CASSKAGAGIYGYTF.

The CDR3 here is CSGRGDYRYNEQFF. CDR3 DNA: TGCAGCGGGCGAGGGGACTACCGCTACAATGAGCAGTTCTTC. The chain is built from TRBV29-1 and TRBJ2-1, with 7 bases that match TRBD2. The CDR3 covers 14 residues. The J segment lost 3 bases and the V segment lost 7 bases, leaving 9 bases of the junction unmatched. Germline CDR1 and CDR2: SQVTM and ANQGSEA.

This clone appeared a single time. The chain is built from TRBV7-2 and TRBJ2-7; 15 positions match TRBD2. Germline CDR1 is SGHTA and CDR2 is FQGNSA. This CDR3 spans 15 amino acids. Trimming removed 5 bases from V and 4 bases from J; junction bases left unmatched: 3. The CDR3 sequence is CASSRTSGGVYEQYF. CDR3 bases: TGTGCCAGCAGCAGGACTAGCGGGGGGGTATACGAGCAGTACTTC.

The chain links TRBV5-4 to TRBJ1-1; TRBD1 matches at 9 bases. The length of the CDR3 is 15 residues. CDR1 is SGHNT and CDR2 is YYREEE in the germline V gene (reference sequence). The trim removed 4 bases at V and 1 base at J, leaving 5 bases unmatched. The CDR3: CASSGRDRENTEAFF. CDR3 DNA: TGTGCCAGCAGCGGCCGGGACAGGGAGAACACTGAAGCTTTCTTT.

The chain uses TRBV7-3 and TRBJ1-5, with D uncertain. CDR1 is SGHTA, CDR2 FQGTGA, per germline. The CDR3 is 13 amino acids. V lost 2 bases and J lost 5, with 7 bases in between. The CDR3 loop reads CASSLGKDQPQHF. The DNA of the CDR3 is TGTGCCAGCAGCTTAGGCAAAGATCAGCCCCAGCATTTT.

The DNA of the CDR3 is TGTGCCTGGAGTGTTTATAACAGGGGCCCTGTTTTCTTT. Translating gives CAWSVYNRGPVFF. V usage is TRBV30 and J usage is TRBJ1-1; 7 bases map to TRBD1. V was pared by 0 bases and J by 13 bases, with 11 bases of the junction left unmatched. The germline CDR1 and CDR2 sequences are GTSNPN and SVGIG (reference sequence). The CDR3 contains 13 residues.

The gene calls are TRBV7-2 and TRBJ2-2; 15 bases align to TRBD2. There are 15 residues in the CDR3. The V segment lost 5 bases and the J segment 9 bases; nucleotides outside the gene matches: 4. Germline loops: CDR1 SGHTA, CDR2 FQGNSA. The CDR3 is CASSRTSGGGRELFF. The CDR3, as DNA: TGTGCCAGCAGCCGGACTAGCGGGGGGGGAAGGGAGCTGTTTTTT.

This chain uses TRBV11-1 with TRBJ2-1; 9 nucleotides match TRBD2. There are 15 residues in the CDR3. CDR1 and CDR2 from the germline V gene are SGHAT and FQDESV (reference sequence). The V and J ends lost 5 bases and 5 bases, in that order; junction bases with no gene match: 7. In DNA form, the CDR3 reads TGTGCCAGCAGCAGTTTCGGCGGGGGGGACAATGAGCAGTTCTTC. As protein: CASSSFGGGDNEQFF.

As for this clone: The sample holds other DNA sequences that translate to the same CDR3. The chain employs TRBV5-1 and TRBJ1-1; TRBD1 aligns across 7 bases. This CDR3 contains 13 residues. Looked up from germline, CDR1 is SGHRS and CDR2 is YFSETQ. Unmatched junction bases numbered 1, after V lost 5 bases and J lost 0 bases. The CDR3 coding sequence is TGCGCCAGCAGTACAGGGGTGAACACTGAAGCTTTCTTT. Protein: CASSTGVNTEAFF.

This sequence joins TRBV5-4 and TRBJ1-2; perhaps TRBD1 as D (5 bases). Trimming left V 1 base short and J 3 bases short, with 16 bases between. This CDR3 has 16 residues. Germline CDR1 is SGHNT and CDR2 is YYREEE (reference sequence). The CDR3 coding sequence is TGTGCCAGCAGCTTGCCTACCGGCGGGGGGGACTATGGCTACACCTTC. Translated: CASSLPTGGGDYGYTF.